A single sample gave rise to the 5 T cell receptor beta chains below, sequenced in a study of post-analysis software for immune sequencing data. Study-wide results and caveats: Controls showed lower frequencies than patients for five TRBV segments, and TRBV5-6, TRBV5-1 and TRBV20-1 were among these.

These receptors' antigens are unknown. cDNA libraries of TCR beta carried unique molecular identifiers. From the PCR reads, TCRdb called clonotypes with MiXCR, one entry per CDR3 protein. The data hold 740,000 or so distinct CDR3 sequences, with about 50% observed a single time. The sequencing sample was made of blood. Receptors originate from a girl aged 10 to 17 with multiple sclerosis.

In its sample, this clonotype was seen many times. Its ends do not fully match the called genes, so a read error is possible. The rearrangement links TRBV5-1 to TRBJ2-7; D unresolved. CDR3 size: 13 residues. Germline CDR1 is SGHRS and CDR2 is YFSETQ. The CDR3 here is CASSLVSSYEQYF. The DNA of the CDR3 is TGTGCCAGCAGCTTAGTATCGTCCTACGAGCAGTACTTC. Supplemented by reference TRBV5-1 and TRBJ2-7, the full variable domain reads KAGVTQTPRYLIKTRGQQVTLSCSPISGHRSVSWYQQTPGQGLQFLFEYFSETQRNKGNFPGRFSGRQFSNSRSEMNVSTLELGDSALYLCASSLVSSYEQYFGPGTRLTVT.

Only a few counts were recorded for this clonotype. V gene TRBV29-1 combines with J gene TRBJ2-7; 8 nucleotides agree with TRBD1. Trimming removed 3 bases from V and 6 bases from J; junction bases left unmatched: 7. Germline values: CDR1 SQVTM, CDR2 ANQGSEA. The CDR3 extends over 13 amino acids. CDR3 sequence reads: CSVEGQGAGEQYF. The CDR3 nucleotides read TGCAGCGTTGAGGGGCAGGGGGCGGGCGAGCAGTACTTC.

This clonotype was recorded a few times. CDR3: CSARTPSSETQYF. Written as DNA, the CDR3 is TGCAGTGCTAGGACCCCTTCCTCGGAGACCCAGTACTTC. The gene calls are TRBV20-1 and TRBJ2-5; unclear D gene. Germline lookup yields CDR1 DFQATT and CDR2 SNEGSKA (reference sequence). This CDR3 is 13 amino acids long. Deletions cut 3 bases from V and 5 bases from J, with 13 bases between.

The CDR3 bases are TGTGCCAGCAGCTTGGCGGGGACAGAGTTCCTCTATGGCTACACCTTC. It is translated as CASSLAGTEFLYGYTF. V and J are TRBV5-6 and TRBJ1-2; 7 nucleotides line up with TRBD1. This CDR3 has 16 residues. V shed 0 bases and J 4 bases; nucleotides not matched to a gene: 9. Germline lookup yields CDR1 SGHDT and CDR2 YYEEEE.

This clonotype has more than one count but fewer than ten. The gene calls are TRBV28 and TRBJ2-5; 9 nucleotides agree with TRBD1. The CDR3 is made up of 14 amino acids. Trimming at V came to 5 bases and at J to 5 bases, leaving 6 bases not matched to a gene. The germline CDR1 and CDR2 sequences are MDHEN and SYDVKM. CDR3 sequence reads: CASSHGTGRETQYF. DNA of the CDR3: TGTGCCAGCAGTCACGGGACAGGGAGGGAGACCCAGTACTTC.